A selection of T cell receptor beta chains follows, all from one sample in a study of blood T cell repertoires in COVID-19. The repertoire was sequenced with immunoSEQ multiplex PCR; TCRdb's copy has only in-frame clones and lacks some. The sample holds about 110,000 clones, over 70% seen once. The sample taken for sequencing was peripheral blood. The receptors come from a human donor in a cohort sampled during active or convalescent COVID-19. CDR3s include the opening cysteine and the closing phenylalanine or tryptophan. A D gene is named only where the DNA matches it firmly. Not every row has a clone size; where given, it reads once, few, many or a size class.

cdr3_aa: CASSFGTGGPGNTIYF; cdr3_nt: TGTGCCAGCAGCTTCGGGACAGGGGGTCCTGGAAACACCATATATTTT; d_call: TRBD1; j_call: TRBJ1-3; v_call: TRBV6-6; clone_size: NA
cdr3_aa: CATAGVNQPQHF; cdr3_nt: TGTGCCACCGCGGGGGTGAATCAGCCCCAGCATTTT; d_call: NA; j_call: TRBJ1-5; v_call: TRBV10-3; clone_size: NA
cdr3_aa: CASRGRTGRDTDTQYF; cdr3_nt: TGCGCCAGCAGGGGCCGGACAGGGAGGGATACAGATACGCAGTATTTT; d_call: NA; j_call: TRBJ2-3; v_call: TRBV5-1; clone_size: NA
cdr3_aa: CASSQSLASYNEQFF; cdr3_nt: TGTGCCAGCAGCCAATCATTGGCCTCCTACAATGAGCAGTTCTTC; d_call: NA; j_call: TRBJ2-1; v_call: TRBV3-1/TRBV3-2; clone_size: NA
cdr3_aa: CASRREGNQPQHF; cdr3_nt: TGTGCCAGCAGGAGGGAGGGCAATCAGCCCCAGCATTTT; d_call: NA; j_call: TRBJ1-5; v_call: TRBV27; clone_size: NA
cdr3_aa: CASSLWEGPSNEKLFF; cdr3_nt: TGTGCCAGCAGCTTATGGGAGGGGCCGTCTAATGAAAAACTGTTTTTT; d_call: NA; j_call: TRBJ1-4; v_call: TRBV7-9; clone_size: few
cdr3_aa: CSASTGPDQPQHF; cdr3_nt: TGCAGTGCTAGTACAGGTCCCGATCAGCCCCAGCATTTT; d_call: NA; j_call: TRBJ1-5; v_call: TRBV20-1; clone_size: NA
cdr3_aa: CASSRGLAGGEQYF; cdr3_nt: TGTGCCAGCAGCCGGGGACTAGCGGGTGGGGAGCAGTACTTC; d_call: TRBD2; j_call: TRBJ2-7; v_call: TRBV7-2; clone_size: NA
cdr3_aa: CAWIPWRSSYEQYF; cdr3_nt: TGTGCCTGGATACCTTGGAGGAGCTCCTACGAGCAGTACTTC; d_call: NA; j_call: TRBJ2-7; v_call: TRBV30; clone_size: NA
cdr3_aa: CATSDPPGQGNTGELFF; cdr3_nt: TGTGCCACCAGTGATCCGCCGGGACAGGGGAACACCGGGGAGCTGTTTTTT; d_call: TRBD1; j_call: TRBJ2-2; v_call: TRBV24-1; clone_size: NA
cdr3_aa: CASSLARGRAYYNEQFF; cdr3_nt: TGTGCCAGCAGCTTAGCTCGCGGGAGGGCTTACTACAATGAGCAGTTCTTC; d_call: TRBD2; j_call: TRBJ2-1; v_call: TRBV7-2; clone_size: NA
cdr3_aa: CASSLGGLAETQYF; cdr3_nt: TGTGCCAGCAGCTTAGGAGGACTAGCGGAGACCCAGTACTTC; d_call: TRBD2; j_call: TRBJ2-5; v_call: TRBV11-1; clone_size: NA
cdr3_aa: CASSPAPGAPGANVLTF; cdr3_nt: TGCGCCAGCAGCCCCGCTCCAGGGGCCCCTGGGGCCAACGTCCTGACTTTC; d_call: NA; j_call: TRBJ2-6; v_call: TRBV5-1; clone_size: NA
cdr3_aa: CASRVELNEQFF; cdr3_nt: TGCGCCAGCAGGGTCGAACTCAATGAGCAGTTCTTC; d_call: NA; j_call: TRBJ2-1; v_call: TRBV5-1; clone_size: NA
cdr3_aa: CASSLFLAGAKDTQYF; cdr3_nt: TGCGCCAGCAGCTTGTTCTTGGCGGGAGCCAAGGATACGCAGTATTTT; d_call: TRBD2; j_call: TRBJ2-3; v_call: TRBV5-1; clone_size: NA
cdr3_aa: CASSSGVSGGYTF; cdr3_nt: TGTGCCAGCAGTTCCGGGGTTTCGGGAGGCTACACCTTC; d_call: NA; j_call: TRBJ1-2; v_call: TRBV28; clone_size: NA
cdr3_aa: CASRGQGGVETQYF; cdr3_nt: TGTGCCAGCAGAGGACAGGGCGGCGTGGAGACCCAGTACTTC; d_call: TRBD1; j_call: TRBJ2-5; v_call: TRBV5-8; clone_size: NA
cdr3_aa: CASSVRGSPQHF; cdr3_nt: TGTGCCAGCAGTGTTCGAGGTTCGCCCCAGCATTTT; d_call: NA; j_call: TRBJ1-5; v_call: TRBV2; clone_size: NA
cdr3_aa: CASSITGTTSYGYTF; cdr3_nt: TGCGCCAGCAGCATCACCGGGACAACGTCCTATGGCTACACCTTC; d_call: NA; j_call: TRBJ1-2; v_call: TRBV5-1; clone_size: NA
cdr3_aa: CASRQPGTGGAFF; cdr3_nt: TGTGCCAGCAGACAACCTGGGACAGGAGGAGCTTTCTTT; d_call: TRBD1; j_call: TRBJ1-1; v_call: TRBV6-5; clone_size: NA
cdr3_aa: CASSPDRGKNIQYF; cdr3_nt: TGCGCCAGCAGCCCCGACAGGGGCAAAAACATTCAGTACTTC; d_call: TRBD1; j_call: TRBJ2-4; v_call: TRBV4-3; clone_size: few
cdr3_aa: CASSSRQGGETQYF; cdr3_nt: TGTGCCAGCAGCTCTCGACAGGGCGGCGAGACCCAGTACTTC; d_call: TRBD1; j_call: TRBJ2-5; v_call: TRBV7-9; clone_size: NA
cdr3_aa: CASSKGTGGGSYNEQFF; cdr3_nt: TGTGCCAGTAGTAAGGGGACAGGGGGCGGTTCCTACAATGAGCAGTTCTTC; d_call: TRBD1; j_call: TRBJ2-1; v_call: TRBV19; clone_size: NA
cdr3_aa: CASATNHASYEQYF; cdr3_nt: TGTGCCAGTGCGACAAATCATGCCTCCTACGAGCAGTACTTC; d_call: NA; j_call: TRBJ2-7; v_call: TRBV19; clone_size: NA
cdr3_aa: CASSSGRGGSYEQYF; cdr3_nt: TGTGCCAGCAGCTCGGGCCGGGGGGGCTCGTACGAGCAGTACTTC; d_call: TRBD2; j_call: TRBJ2-7; v_call: TRBV11-2; clone_size: NA
cdr3_aa: CASSPDRGYTF; cdr3_nt: TGTGCCAGCAGTCCCGACAGGGGGTATACCTTC; d_call: TRBD1; j_call: TRBJ1-2; v_call: TRBV6-2/TRBV6-3; clone_size: NA
cdr3_aa: CASSFRQGMGYTF; cdr3_nt: TGTGCCAGCAGTTTCCGACAGGGTATGGGCTACACCTTC; d_call: TRBD1; j_call: TRBJ1-2; v_call: TRBV12-3/TRBV12-4; clone_size: NA
cdr3_aa: CASRATGLTEAFF; cdr3_nt: TGTGCCAGCAGGGCGACAGGGTTAACTGAAGCTTTCTTT; d_call: TRBD1; j_call: TRBJ1-1; v_call: TRBV2; clone_size: NA
cdr3_aa: CATSRVGWGPSKNIQYF; cdr3_nt: TGTGCCACCAGCAGAGTGGGTTGGGGGCCGTCCAAAAACATTCAGTACTTC; d_call: NA; j_call: TRBJ2-4; v_call: TRBV15; clone_size: NA
cdr3_aa: CASSLAQEADTQYF; cdr3_nt: TGTGCCAGCAGCTTAGCCCAGGAAGCAGATACGCAGTATTTT; d_call: NA; j_call: TRBJ2-3; v_call: TRBV11-3; clone_size: NA
cdr3_aa: CASLETGGAYNEQFF; cdr3_nt: TGTGCCAGCCTAGAAACAGGGGGCGCCTACAATGAGCAGTTCTTC; d_call: TRBD1; j_call: TRBJ2-1; v_call: TRBV2; clone_size: NA
cdr3_aa: CASSSYREQAEAFF; cdr3_nt: TGTGCCAGCAGCTCTTACAGGGAGCAGGCTGAAGCTTTCTTT; d_call: NA; j_call: TRBJ1-1; v_call: TRBV7-8; clone_size: few
cdr3_aa: CASSVGGGDTGELFF; cdr3_nt: TGTGCCAGCAGCGTAGGCGGGGGAGACACCGGGGAGCTGTTTTTT; d_call: TRBD2; j_call: TRBJ2-2; v_call: TRBV9; clone_size: NA
cdr3_aa: CASSLSRADTQYF; cdr3_nt: TGTGCCAGCAGTTTGTCCCGGGCAGATACGCAGTATTTT; d_call: NA; j_call: TRBJ2-3; v_call: TRBV12-3/TRBV12-4; clone_size: NA
cdr3_aa: CASGGSSYEQYF; cdr3_nt: TGTGCGTCGGGGGGTTCCTCCTACGAGCAGTACTTC; d_call: TRBD2; j_call: TRBJ2-7; v_call: TRBV28; clone_size: NA
cdr3_aa: CASSLGLTSGETQYF; cdr3_nt: TGTGCCAGCAGCTTAGGATTGACTAGCGGAGAGACCCAGTACTTC; d_call: TRBD2; j_call: TRBJ2-5; v_call: TRBV11-1; clone_size: NA
cdr3_aa: CASSSQTGLTGELFF; cdr3_nt: TGTGCCAGCAGCTCCCAGACAGGGTTGACCGGGGAGCTGTTTTTT; d_call: TRBD1; j_call: TRBJ2-2; v_call: TRBV7-2; clone_size: once
cdr3_aa: CASSSYQETQYF; cdr3_nt: TGCGCCAGCAGCTCGTACCAAGAGACCCAGTACTTC; d_call: NA; j_call: TRBJ2-5; v_call: TRBV5-1; clone_size: NA
cdr3_aa: CSVPDRALNYGYTF; cdr3_nt: TGCAGCGTCCCGGACAGGGCCCTCAACTATGGCTACACCTTC; d_call: TRBD1; j_call: TRBJ1-2; v_call: TRBV29-1; clone_size: NA
cdr3_aa: CASSPSVLATYEQYF; cdr3_nt: TGTGCCAGCAGCCCGAGTGTGCTAGCGACCTACGAGCAGTACTTC; d_call: NA; j_call: TRBJ2-7; v_call: TRBV7-2; clone_size: NA
cdr3_aa: CASSPRQRLPYSNQPQHF; cdr3_nt: TGTGCCAGTAGTCCCAGACAGAGGCTCCCTTATAGCAATCAGCCCCAGCATTTT; d_call: NA; j_call: TRBJ1-5; v_call: TRBV19; clone_size: NA
cdr3_aa: CASSPRAGETGELFF; cdr3_nt: TGTGCCAGCAGCCCGAGGGCAGGGGAGACCGGGGAGCTGTTTTTT; d_call: NA; j_call: TRBJ2-2; v_call: TRBV11-3; clone_size: NA
cdr3_aa: CASRSDSQATNEKLFF; cdr3_nt: TGTGCCAGTAGATCAGACAGCCAGGCAACTAATGAAAAACTGTTTTTT; d_call: NA; j_call: TRBJ1-4; v_call: TRBV19; clone_size: NA
cdr3_aa: CASSVGDRGPRETQYF; cdr3_nt: TGTGCCAGCAGCGTCGGGGACAGGGGGCCTCGAGAGACCCAGTACTTC; d_call: TRBD1; j_call: TRBJ2-5; v_call: TRBV9; clone_size: NA
cdr3_aa: CASSSRTGGNEQYF; cdr3_nt: TGCGCCAGCAGCTCACGGACAGGGGGCAACGAGCAGTACTTC; d_call: TRBD1; j_call: TRBJ2-7; v_call: TRBV5-1; clone_size: NA
cdr3_aa: CASSPLTGDGYGYTF; cdr3_nt: TGTGCCAGCTCACCACTGACAGGGGACGGCTATGGCTACACCTTC; d_call: TRBD1; j_call: TRBJ1-2; v_call: TRBV18; clone_size: NA
cdr3_aa: CASRRDRTGTNEKLFF; cdr3_nt: TGTGCCAGCAGGAGGGATCGGACAGGAACTAATGAAAAACTGTTTTTT; d_call: TRBD1; j_call: TRBJ1-4; v_call: TRBV27; clone_size: NA